This TCR beta chain was sequenced for a study of T cell repertoires in cytomegalovirus infection. A remark on this clonotype: The antigen remains unidentified.

TCRdb used MiXCR to reprocess the reads, holding one entry per CDR3 protein. Here the sample spans about 470,000 distinct CDR3 sequences, roughly 43% being singletons. Germline values: CDR1 MNHNY, CDR2 SVGAGI (reference sequence). V lost 8 bases, J lost 8 bases, and 15 bases stayed unmatched. CDR3 length equals 15 residues. General observations from the study: Summed frequency of public TCR beta families distinguished CMV carriers with the relevant HLA. The response measured ex vivo was dominated by TCR beta clonotypes (HLA-C-restricted and CMV-specific).

This clonotype was obtained from a human donor in good health (CMV status not recorded). Some clones in this sample may be carry-over from other donors' samples. The material was cultured PBMCs, obtained from culture after CMV antigen stimulation. This rearrangement joins TRBV6-6 to TRBJ2-3, with 8 bases fitting TRBD2. CDR3 in DNA: TGTGCCAGCCGGGTGGGCGGGAGGTACGAAGGTACGCAGTATTTT. It yields the protein CASRVGGRYEGTQYF.